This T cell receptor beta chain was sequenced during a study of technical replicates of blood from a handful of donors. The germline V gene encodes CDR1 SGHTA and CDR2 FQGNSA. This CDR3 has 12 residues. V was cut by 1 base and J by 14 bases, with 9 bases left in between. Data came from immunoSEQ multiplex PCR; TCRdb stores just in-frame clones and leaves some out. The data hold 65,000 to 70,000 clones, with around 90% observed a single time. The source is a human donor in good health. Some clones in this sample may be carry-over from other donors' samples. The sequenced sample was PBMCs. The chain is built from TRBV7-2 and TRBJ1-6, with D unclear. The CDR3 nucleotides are TGTGCCAGCAGCTTAGTCAACAGATCCCTCCACTTT. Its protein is CASSLVNRSLHF.